This T cell receptor beta chain was captured in a study of T-cell memory formation after mild COVID-19. TCRdb re-called the 5' RACE reads with MiXCR, one entry per CDR3 protein. The table records under 350,000 distinct CDR3 sequences, around 15% of them present only once. Study-wide findings and caveats: There were some responding clones in pre-infection memory, which suggested that cross-reactive memory had joined. Shrinking CD4+ clones resided mostly in CM and EM, and CD8+ ones in EMRA.

This CDR3 has 15 residues. The germline V and J ends were trimmed by 2 bases and 5 bases, with 16 bases remaining between them. Looked up from germline, CDR1 is MNHEY and CDR2 is SVGEGT. This clonotype came up a few times. Its antigen is still unknown. The sequencing input was PBMCs or a T cell subset sorted from them (not recorded which). The V and J genes are TRBV6-2 or TRBV6-3 and TRBJ2-7, with TRBD1 as a possible D gene (5 bases). This receptor was taken from a young man who had mild COVID-19 (a few samples of this study predate the infection). Cell type and time point are not known. This CDR3 is CASSYLSTAVHEQYF. CDR3 nucleotide sequence: TGTGCCAGCAGTTACCTATCGACAGCCGTCCACGAGCAGTACTTC.